This TCR beta chain appears in the sequencing data of a study of tumor and adjacent non-tumor tissue in lung cancer. Study-wide findings and caveats: Tumor TCR diversity, when higher, was linked to shorter survival.

About this clonotype itself: Its antigen is not known. Given the absence of the conserved phenylalanine or tryptophan at the CDR3 end, a read error is likely.

CDR1 SQVTM and CDR2 ANQGSEA come from the germline V gene. The CDR3 runs to 11 residues. Three rounds of nested PCR, following a modified ARM-PCR protocol, produced the TCRbeta library. TCRdb re-called the multiplex PCR reads with MiXCR, one entry per CDR3 protein. The sample holds tens of thousands of distinct CDR3 sequences, 74% seen once. RNA was extracted from bulk tissue without any cell sorting. This non-tumor lung sample came from over 3 cm beyond the tumor edge. This rearrangement joins TRBV29-1 to TRBJ2-7; D gene uncertain. Sequenced: distant non-tumor lung tissue. The origin of this receptor is a woman aged 60-75 years with non-small cell lung cancer. The CDR3 region is CTVVDPYEQYL. In DNA form, the CDR3 reads TGCACCGTTGTGGACCCCTACGAGCAGTACCTC.